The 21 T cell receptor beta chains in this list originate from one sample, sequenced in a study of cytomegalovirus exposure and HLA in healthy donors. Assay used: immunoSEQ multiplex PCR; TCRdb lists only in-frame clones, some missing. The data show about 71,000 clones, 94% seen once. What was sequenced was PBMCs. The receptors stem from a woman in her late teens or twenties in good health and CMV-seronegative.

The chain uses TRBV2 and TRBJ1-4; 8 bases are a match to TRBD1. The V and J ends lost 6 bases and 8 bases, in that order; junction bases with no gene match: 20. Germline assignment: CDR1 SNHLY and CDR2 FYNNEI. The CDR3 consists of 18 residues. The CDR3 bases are TGTGCCAGCAGCTTCCAGGGGGCGATGGGCATGCTAAGGGAAAAACTGTTTTTT. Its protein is CASSFQGAMGMLREKLFF.

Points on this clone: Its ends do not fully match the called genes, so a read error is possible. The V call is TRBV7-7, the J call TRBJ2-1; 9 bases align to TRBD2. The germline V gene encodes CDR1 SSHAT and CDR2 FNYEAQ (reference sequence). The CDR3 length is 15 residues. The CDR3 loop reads CASSLGASGNNEQFF. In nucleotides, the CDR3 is TGTGCTAGCAGCTTAGGAGCTAGCGGGAATAATGAGCAGTTCTTC. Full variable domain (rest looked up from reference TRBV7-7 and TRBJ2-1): GAGVSQSPRYKVTKRGQDVTLRCDPISSHATLYWYQQALGQGPEFLTYFNYEAQPDKSGLPSDRFSAERPEGSISTLTIQRTEQRDSAMYRCASSLGASGNNEQFFGPGTRLTVL.

CDR3 coding DNA: TGTGCCAGCAGTGCATTTTCGGTATCCGGGGAGCTGTTTTTT. Encoded protein: CASSAFSVSGELFF. The rearrangement links TRBV2 to TRBJ2-2; D not certain. The germline V gene encodes CDR1 SNHLY and CDR2 FYNNEI. Trimming took off 4 bases at V and 6 bases at J, with 12 bases between the two ends. The CDR3 totals 14 residues.

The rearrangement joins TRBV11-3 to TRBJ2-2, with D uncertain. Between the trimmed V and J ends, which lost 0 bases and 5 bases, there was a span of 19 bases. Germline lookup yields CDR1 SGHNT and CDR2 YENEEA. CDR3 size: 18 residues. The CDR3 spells CASSLEVFGQLKTGELFF. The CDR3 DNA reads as TGTGCCAGCAGCTTAGAAGTTTTTGGGCAGTTAAAAACCGGGGAGCTGTTTTTT. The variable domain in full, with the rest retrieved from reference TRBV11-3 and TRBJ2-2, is EAGVVQSPRYKIIEKKQPVAFWCNPISGHNTLYWYLQNLGQGPELLIRYENEEAVDDSQLPKDRFSAERLKGVDSTLKIQPAELGDSAVYLCASSLEVFGQLKTGELFFGEGSRLTVL.

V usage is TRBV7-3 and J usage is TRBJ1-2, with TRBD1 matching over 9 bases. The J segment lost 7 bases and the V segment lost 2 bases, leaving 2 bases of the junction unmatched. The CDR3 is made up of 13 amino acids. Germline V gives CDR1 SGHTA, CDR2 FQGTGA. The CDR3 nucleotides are TGTGCCAGCAGCTTAGACAGGGGGGCTGGCTACACCTTC. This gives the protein CASSLDRGAGYTF.

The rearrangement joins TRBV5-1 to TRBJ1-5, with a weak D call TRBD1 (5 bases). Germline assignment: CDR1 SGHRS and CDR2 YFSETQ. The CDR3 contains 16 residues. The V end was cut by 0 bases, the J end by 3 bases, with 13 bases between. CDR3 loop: CASSLEGVGSNQPQHF. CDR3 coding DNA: TGCGCCAGCAGCTTGGAAGGGGTTGGTTCCAATCAGCCCCAGCATTTT.

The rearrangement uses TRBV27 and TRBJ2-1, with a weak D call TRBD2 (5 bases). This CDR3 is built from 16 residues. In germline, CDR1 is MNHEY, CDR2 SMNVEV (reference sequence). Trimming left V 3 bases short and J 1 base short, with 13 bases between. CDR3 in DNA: TGTGCCAGCAGTTTTGCGGTAGCGAGATCCTACAATGAGCAGTTCTTC. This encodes CASSFAVARSYNEQFF.

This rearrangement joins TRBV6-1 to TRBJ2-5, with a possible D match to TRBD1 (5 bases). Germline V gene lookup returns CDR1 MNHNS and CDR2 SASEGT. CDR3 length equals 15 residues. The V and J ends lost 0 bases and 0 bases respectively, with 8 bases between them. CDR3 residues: CASSEAVGDQETQYF. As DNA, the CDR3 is TGTGCCAGCAGTGAAGCCGTAGGGGACCAAGAGACCCAGTACTTC.

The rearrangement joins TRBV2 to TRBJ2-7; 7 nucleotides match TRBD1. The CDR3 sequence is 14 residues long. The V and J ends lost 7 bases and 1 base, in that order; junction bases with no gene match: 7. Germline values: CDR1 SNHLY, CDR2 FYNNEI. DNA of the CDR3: TGTGCCAGCAATATACAGGGGTCTTCCTACGAGCAGTACTTC. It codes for CASNIQGSSYEQYF.

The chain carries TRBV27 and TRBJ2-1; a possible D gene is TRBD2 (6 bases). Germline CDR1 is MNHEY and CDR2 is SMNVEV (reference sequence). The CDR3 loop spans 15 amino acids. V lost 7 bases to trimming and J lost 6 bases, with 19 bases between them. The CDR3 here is CASNSRLGRLNEQFF. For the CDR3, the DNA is TGTGCCAGCAACTCACGTCTCGGGAGACTCAATGAGCAGTTCTTC.

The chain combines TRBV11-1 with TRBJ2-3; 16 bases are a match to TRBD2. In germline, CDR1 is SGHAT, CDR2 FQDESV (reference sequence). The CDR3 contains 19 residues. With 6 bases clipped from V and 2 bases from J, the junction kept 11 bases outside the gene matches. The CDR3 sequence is CASRPPGLAGGASTDTQYF. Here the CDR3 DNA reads TGTGCCAGCAGACCGCCGGGACTAGCGGGGGGGGCCTCCACAGATACGCAGTATTTT.

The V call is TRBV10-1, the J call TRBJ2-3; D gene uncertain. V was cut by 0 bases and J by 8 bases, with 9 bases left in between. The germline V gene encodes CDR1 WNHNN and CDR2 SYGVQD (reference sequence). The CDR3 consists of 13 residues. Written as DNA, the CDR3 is TGCGCCAGCAGTGAGTCGGCGCGAGGTACGCAGTATTTT. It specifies CASSESARGTQYF.

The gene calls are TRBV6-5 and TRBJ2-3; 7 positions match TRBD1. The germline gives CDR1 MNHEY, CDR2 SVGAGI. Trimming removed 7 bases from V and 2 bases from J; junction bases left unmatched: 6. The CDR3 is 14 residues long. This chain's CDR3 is CASTSTGYTDTQYF. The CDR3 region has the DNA TGTGCCAGCACCTCGACAGGGTACACAGATACGCAGTATTTT.

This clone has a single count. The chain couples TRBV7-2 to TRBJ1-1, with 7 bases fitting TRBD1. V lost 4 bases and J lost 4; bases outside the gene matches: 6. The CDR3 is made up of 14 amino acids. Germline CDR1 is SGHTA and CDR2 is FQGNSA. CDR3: CASSWGQFPTEAFF. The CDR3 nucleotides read TGTGCCAGCAGCTGGGGACAGTTCCCCACTGAAGCTTTCTTT.

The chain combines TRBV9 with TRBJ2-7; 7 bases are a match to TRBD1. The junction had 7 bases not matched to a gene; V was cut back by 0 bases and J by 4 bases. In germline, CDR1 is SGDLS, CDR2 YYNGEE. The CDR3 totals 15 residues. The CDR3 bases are TGTGCCAGCAGCGTAGGAGGGGGCGGCGGGTACGAGCAGTACTTC. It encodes CASSVGGGGGYEQYF. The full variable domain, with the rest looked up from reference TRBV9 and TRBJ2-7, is DSGVTQTPKHLITATGQRVTLRCSPRSGDLSVYWYQQSLDQGLQFLIQYYNGEERAKGNILERFSAQQFPDLHSELNLSSLELGDSALYFCASSVGGGGGYEQYFGPGTRLTVT.

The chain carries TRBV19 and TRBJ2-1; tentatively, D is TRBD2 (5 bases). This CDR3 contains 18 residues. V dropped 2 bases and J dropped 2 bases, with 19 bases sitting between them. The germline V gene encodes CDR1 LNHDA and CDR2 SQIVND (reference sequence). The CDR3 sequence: CASSIPRTRVNAYNEQFF. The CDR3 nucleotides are TGTGCCAGTAGTATACCCAGAACGAGGGTTAACGCCTACAATGAGCAGTTCTTC.

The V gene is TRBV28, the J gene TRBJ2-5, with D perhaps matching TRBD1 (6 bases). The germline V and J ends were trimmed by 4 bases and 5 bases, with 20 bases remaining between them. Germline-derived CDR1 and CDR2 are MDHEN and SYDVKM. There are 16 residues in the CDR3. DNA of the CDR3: TGTGCCAGCAGTTCCCCGGACAGCTATCCCCGGGAGACCCAGTACTTC. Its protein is CASSSPDSYPRETQYF.

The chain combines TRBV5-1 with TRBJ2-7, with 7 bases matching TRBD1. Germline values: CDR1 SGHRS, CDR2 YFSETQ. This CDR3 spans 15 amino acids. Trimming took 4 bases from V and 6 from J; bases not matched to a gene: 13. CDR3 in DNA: TGCGCCAGCAGCCCGACTGGGGACAGCGGCTTCGAGCAGTACTTC. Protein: CASSPTGDSGFEQYF. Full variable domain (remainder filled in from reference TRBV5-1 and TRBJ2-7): KAGVTQTPRYLIKTRGQQVTLSCSPISGHRSVSWYQQTPGQGLQFLFEYFSETQRNKGNFPGRFSGRQFSNSRSEMNVSTLELGDSALYLCASSPTGDSGFEQYFGPGTRLTVT.

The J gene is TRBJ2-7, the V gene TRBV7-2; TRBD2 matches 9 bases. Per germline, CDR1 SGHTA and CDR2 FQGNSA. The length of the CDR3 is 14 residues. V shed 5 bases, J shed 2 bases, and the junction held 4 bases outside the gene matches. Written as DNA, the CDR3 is TGTGCCAGCAGCGAGACTAGCGGTGCCTACGAGCAGTACTTC. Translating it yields CASSETSGAYEQYF.

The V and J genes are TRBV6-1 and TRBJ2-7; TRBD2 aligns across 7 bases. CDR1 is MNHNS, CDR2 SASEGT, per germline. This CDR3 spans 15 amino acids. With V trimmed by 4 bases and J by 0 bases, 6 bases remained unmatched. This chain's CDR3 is CASSGERDGSYEQYF. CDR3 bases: TGTGCCAGCAGTGGAGAGCGGGACGGCTCCTACGAGCAGTACTTC.

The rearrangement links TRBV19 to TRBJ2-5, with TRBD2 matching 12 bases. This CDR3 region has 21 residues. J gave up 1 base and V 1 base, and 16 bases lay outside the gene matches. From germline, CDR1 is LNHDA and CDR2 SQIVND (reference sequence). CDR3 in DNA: TGTGCCAGTAGTATAGCCCACCCTAGCGGGAGGGCAGGGGGGGCCCAAGAGACCCAGTACTTC. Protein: CASSIAHPSGRAGGAQETQYF.